Below, 14 T cell receptor beta chains from the same sample are listed, as sequenced in a study of blood T cell repertoires in COVID-19. Generated by immunoSEQ multiplex PCR, the TCRdb table keeps only in-frame clones and is missing some. Of some 170,000 clones in the sample, approximately 80% were seen once. Sequenced input: PBMCs or T cells enriched from blood (not recorded which). These receptor sequences come from a man in his forties or fifties who had recovered from COVID-19.

The chain couples TRBV5-8 to TRBJ1-5; 8 bases are a match to TRBD1. V dropped 3 bases and J dropped 2; count of bases not matched to a gene: 7. The CDR3 covers 16 residues. Germline CDR1 and CDR2: SGHTS and YDEGEE. CDR3 region: CASSSGQGDRNQPQHF. As DNA, the CDR3 is TGTGCCAGCAGCTCTGGACAGGGCGATCGCAATCAGCCCCAGCATTTT.

V and J are TRBV4-1 and TRBJ1-4; D is ambiguous. The germline V gene encodes CDR1 MGHRA and CDR2 YSYEKL. The CDR3 is 14 amino acids. V lost 2 bases and J 8 bases, leaving 12 bases between the germline ends. The CDR3 coding sequence is TGCGCCAGCAGCCAAACCGGGTTTCGAGAAAAACTGTTTTTT. Its translation: CASSQTGFREKLFF.

V and J are TRBV5-1 and TRBJ1-1; 8 bases are shared with TRBD1. The ends lost 4 bases at V and 4 bases at J; junction bases unmatched: 9. Germline CDR1 reads SGHRS; CDR2 reads YFSETQ. The CDR3 extends over 15 amino acids. The CDR3 loop reads CASSMPDRVSTEAFF. The CDR3 coding sequence is TGCGCCAGCAGCATGCCGGACAGGGTGAGCACTGAAGCTTTCTTT.

The chain links TRBV7-9 to TRBJ2-2; maybe TRBD2 (6 bases). V was clipped by 2 bases and J by 3 bases, with 10 bases between them. CDR1 and CDR2 (germline): SEHNR, FQNEAQ (reference sequence). The CDR3 spans 15 residues. The chain's CDR3 is CASSLRRGYTGELFF. The CDR3 nucleotides read TGTGCCAGCAGCTTACGCCGGGGGTACACCGGGGAGCTGTTTTTT.

The chain recombines TRBV7-2 with TRBJ2-7; 7 bases line up with TRBD2. The CDR3 has 13 amino acids. CDR1 and CDR2 from the germline V gene are SGHTA and FQGNSA. Trimming removed 1 base from V and 11 bases from J; junction bases left unmatched: 8. Here the CDR3 DNA reads TGTGCCAGCAGCTTAGGCGGGACTACGAGGGAGTACTTC. Translation gives CASSLGGTTREYF.

The chain combines TRBV6-5 with TRBJ1-1; D not resolved. Germline V gene sequence: CDR1 MNHEY, CDR2 SVGAGI. V lost 6 bases and J lost 3, with 11 bases in between. The CDR3 covers 13 residues. CDR3 region: CASRNSADTEAFF. CDR3 coding DNA: TGTGCCAGCAGAAATTCTGCGGACACTGAAGCTTTCTTT.

This clone was detected a few times. V and J are TRBV4-1 and TRBJ2-3; 7 bases are shared with TRBD1. Germline V gives CDR1 MGHRA, CDR2 YSYEKL. Trimming cost V 10 bases and J 3 bases; bases outside gene matches: 10. CDR3 length equals 14 residues. CDR3 sequence reads: CATRDRGKTDTQYF. In DNA form, the CDR3 reads TGCGCCACCCGGGACAGAGGCAAGACAGATACGCAGTATTTT.

V and J are TRBV6-4 and TRBJ1-2, with a possible D match to TRBD1 (5 bases). Trimming stripped 5 bases from V and 6 bases from J, with 13 bases between. The CDR3 contains 13 residues. Looked up from germline, CDR1 is MRHNA and CDR2 is SNTAGT. The DNA for the CDR3 is TGTGCCAGCAGTAGGGAGGGGCTGGATGGCTACACCTTC. Amino acid sequence: CASSREGLDGYTF.

The rearrangement joins TRBV7-9 to TRBJ2-7; no clear D gene. Per germline, CDR1 SEHNR and CDR2 FQNEAQ (reference sequence). The CDR3 loop spans 12 amino acids. Trimming left V 3 bases short and J 4 bases short, with 7 bases between. CDR3 sequence reads: CASSLGVYEQYF. The CDR3 DNA reads TGTGCCAGCAGCTTGGGCGTATACGAGCAGTACTTC. Based on the CDR3 plus reference TRBV7-9 and TRBJ2-7, the full variable domain is DTGVSQNPRHKITKRGQNVTFRCDPISEHNRLYWYRQTLGQGPEFLTYFQNEAQLEKSRLLSDRFSAERPKGSFSTLEIQRTEQGDSAMYLCASSLGVYEQYFGPGTRLTVT.

The V call is TRBV18, the J call TRBJ1-4; a weak D match, TRBD1 (5 bases). The CDR3 extends over 14 amino acids. The germline CDR1 and CDR2 sequences are KGHSH and LQKENI. The V end was cut by 4 bases, the J end by 0 bases, with 6 bases between. CDR3 DNA sequence: TGTGCCAGCTCACAGACAGCAACTAATGAAAAACTGTTTTTT. The encoded protein is CASSQTATNEKLFF. Complete variable domain (other parts from reference TRBV18 and TRBJ1-4): NAGVMQNPRHLVRRRGQEARLRCSPMKGHSHVYWYRQLPEEGLKFMVYLQKENIIDESGMPKERFSAEFPKEGPSILRIQQVVRGDSAAYFCASSQTATNEKLFFGSGTQLSVL.

This rearrangement joins TRBV4-1 to TRBJ2-7, with a tentative D call TRBD2 (5 bases). The CDR3 consists of 16 residues. Germline loops: CDR1 MGHRA, CDR2 YSYEKL. Trimming stripped 2 bases from V and 0 bases from J, with 14 bases between. The DNA for the CDR3 is TGCGCCAGCAGCCAAACCGGCGGGCAGGCCTCCTACGAGCAGTACTTC. It translates to CASSQTGGQASYEQYF.

This sequence joins TRBV3-1 (or the pseudogene TRBV3-2) and TRBJ1-2; D perhaps matches TRBD1 (5 bases). The CDR3 length is 14 residues. Germline V lookup: CDR1 LGHDT, CDR2 YNNKEL (reference sequence). The germline V and J ends were trimmed by 5 bases and 7 bases, with 17 bases remaining between them. DNA of the CDR3: TGTGCCAGCAGCGATTCTAGGGGAGGCGGTGGCTACACCTTC. Translating it yields CASSDSRGGGGYTF.

The chain couples TRBV28 to TRBJ1-4, with TRBD1 identical over 10 bases. V was pared by 2 bases and J by 8 bases, with 8 bases of the junction left unmatched. CDR1 is MDHEN, CDR2 SYDVKM, per germline. This CDR3 is 16 amino acids long. The CDR3 nucleotides are TGTGCCAGCAGTTTAAGACAGGGGGCACTACACGAAAAACTGTTTTTT. It codes for CASSLRQGALHEKLFF. Full variable domain (remainder filled in from reference TRBV28 and TRBJ1-4): DVKVTQSSRYLVKRTGEKVFLECVQDMDHENMFWYRQDPGLGLRLIYFSYDVKMKEKGDIPEGYSVSREKKERFSLILESASTNQTSMYLCASSLRQGALHEKLFFGSGTQLSVL.

V gene TRBV4-1 combines with J gene TRBJ1-2; perhaps TRBD1 as D (5 bases). V was clipped by 2 bases and J by 1 base, with 5 bases between them. From germline, CDR1 is MGHRA and CDR2 YSYEKL. This CDR3 is 13 amino acids long. CDR3 DNA: TGCGCCAGCAGCCAACAGGGTAACTATGGCTACACCTTC. It codes for CASSQQGNYGYTF.